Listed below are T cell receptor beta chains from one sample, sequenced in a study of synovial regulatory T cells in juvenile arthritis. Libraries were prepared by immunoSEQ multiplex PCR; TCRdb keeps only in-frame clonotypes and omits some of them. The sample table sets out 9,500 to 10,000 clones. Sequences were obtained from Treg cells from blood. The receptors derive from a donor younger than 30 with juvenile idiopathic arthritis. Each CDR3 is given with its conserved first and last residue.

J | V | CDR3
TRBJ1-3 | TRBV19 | CASRTGFGFENTIYF
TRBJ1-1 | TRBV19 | CASSNRRVGTEAFF
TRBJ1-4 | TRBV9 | CASSVGQGAFANEKLFF
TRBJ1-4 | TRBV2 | CASTPSGAEKLFF
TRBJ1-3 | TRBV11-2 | CASSPRIGGNTIYF
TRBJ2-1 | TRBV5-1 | CASSLTGAYNEQFF
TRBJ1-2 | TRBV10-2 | CASSEPSGTGVAGYTF
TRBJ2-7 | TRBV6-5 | CASREGGEQYF
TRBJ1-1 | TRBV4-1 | CASSPGTGRMRFEAFF
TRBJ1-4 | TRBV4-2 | CASSQVGTTEKLFF
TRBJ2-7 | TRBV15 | CATSRDRPVGEQYF